This entry concerns a single T cell receptor (beta chain). Its antigen target is currently unknown. Base qualities are missing; no much larger clone stands one base away. The data derive from a study of blood T cell repertoires in COVID-19 (dated by TCRdb to the early 2020s). About the study as a whole: Collaborator samples came from the United States, Italy and Spain and covered acute and convalescent phases of COVID-19. The sample metadata nearly always contained a de-identified subject ID, COVID-19 status, age in years and sex. HLA class I and class II types, where available, came from metadata supplied by the sample provider rather than from assay-based typing. The samples were drawn from the first 160 participants of the ongoing ImmuneRACE study and from some 1,300 subjects provided by 6 global collaborators. The prospective study material was composed of cDNA or gDNA derived from T cells, B-cell-depleted T cells, or PBMCs. The repertoires were made available in a free public database intended to serve as a resource for research on the immune response to SARS-CoV-2. The dataset comprised deeply sampled blood TCRbeta repertoires from subjects exposed to, actively infected with, or recovered from COVID-19. Paper-wide results and their limitations: The quantity of clinical and demographic metadata differed by source and by participant and was supplied without curation.

Each collaborating institution followed its own protocols to collect whole blood in K2EDTA tubes. For TCRbeta analysis, collaborators shipped samples as frozen whole blood, isolated PBMCs, or DNA extracted from either of those sample types. From cysteine to phenylalanine, the CDR3 is 15 amino acids long. Left in the record is the CDR3 DNA by itself, 45 bases read in frame from the first base. The trim is 4 bases for V and 7 bases for J, with a gap of 14 bases between the germline ends. Looking up the germline V gene yields CDR1 KGHSH and CDR2 LQKENI. TCRbeta CDR3 regions were amplified from genomic DNA by means of the immunoSEQ Assay, a bias-controlled multiplex PCR. In the original analysis: The number of nucleated cells in each sample was estimated from the amplification of reference gene primers within the assay. Sequence reads were collapsed and filtered to measure the absolute abundance of every unique TCRbeta CDR3 rearrangement. For each sample, productive Simpson clonality was calculated as the square root of Simpson's diversity index across productive rearrangements. The source is immuneACCESS, and TCRdb retained only in-frame sequences with V and J called. Part of the clones is not carried over; for the studies checked, unresolved V genes explain less than half of this, and the remainder is unexplained. V and J calls and clone size follow that table, whereas D and trimming were derived from the DNA. This sample has hundreds of thousands of clones in its table, and roughly 83% of those were observed once. The biggest ten clones account for about 8.1% of the sample.

What was sequenced was peripheral blood. The V gene is TRBV18 and the J gene is TRBJ1-6, and possibly TRBD1, on 5 matching bases. This receptor was obtained from a man older than 75 with acute or convalescent COVID-19. The bases read TGTGCCAGCTCACAGCTGGACAATCAGAATTCACCCCTCCACTTT. Its protein product is CASSQLDNQNSPLHF.